A selection of T cell receptor beta chains follows, all from one sample in a study of T cells in Graves' hyperthyroidism and ophthalmopathy. TCRdb itself ran the multiplex PCR reads through MiXCR, one entry per CDR3 protein. The sample lists roughly 500,000 distinct CDR3 sequences; around 45% were seen once. What was sequenced was peripheral blood or thyroid tissue (not recorded which). These TCRs come from an adult woman with Graves' disease, either hyperthyroidism or ophthalmopathy (not recorded which). Each CDR3 is given with its conserved first and last residue. A D gene is named only where the DNA matches it firmly. Size tells how often a clone was seen (once, few, many) or the class of an expanded clone, and some rows leave it out.

D: -; size: few; V: TRBV29-1; J: TRBJ2-5; length: 9; DNA: TGCAGCGTTGAAGAGACCCAGTACTTC; CDR3: CSVEETQYF
D: TRBD1; size: -; V: TRBV7-8; J: TRBJ1-6; length: 15; DNA: TGTGCCAGCAGCTTAAGACAGGGGAGAAATTCACCCCTCCACTTT; CDR3: CASSLRQGRNSPLHF
D: -; size: many; V: TRBV30; J: TRBJ1-1; length: 11; DNA: TGTGCCTGGAGTGAGGACACTGAAGCTTTCTTT; CDR3: CAWSEDTEAFF
D: -; size: -; V: TRBV10-3; J: TRBJ1-1; length: 16; DNA: TGTGCCATCAGTGCTAGAGGGTCTAGATCTGGCACTGAAGCTTTCTTT; CDR3: CAISARGSRSGTEAFF
D: TRBD2; size: many; V: TRBV20-1; J: TRBJ2-7; length: 15; DNA: TGCAGTGCTAGAGGTGCTAGCGGGAGGGGCTACGAGCAGTACTTC; CDR3: CSARGASGRGYEQYF
D: -; size: -; V: TRBV2; J: TRBJ1-6; length: 17; DNA: TGTGCCAGCAGTGCTAGAGAGAGTGGGGCCGAAGTATCACCCCTCCACTTT; CDR3: CASSARESGAEVSPLHF
D: -; size: -; V: TRBV2; J: TRBJ1-2; length: 10; DNA: TGTGCCGGGCAGGGCTATGGCTACACCTTC; CDR3: CAGQGYGYTF
D: -; size: -; V: TRBV7-9; J: TRBJ1-1; length: 16; DNA: TGTGCCAGCAGCTTAGCGCTGTCAGATTGGGGCACTGAAGCTTTCTTT; CDR3: CASSLALSDWGTEAFF
D: -; size: -; V: TRBV20-1; J: TRBJ1-5; length: 14; DNA: TGCAGTGCCAGTAGTGAAAATAGCAATCAGCCCCAGCATTTT; CDR3: CSASSENSNQPQHF
D: TRBD1; size: -; V: TRBV25-1; J: TRBJ1-1; length: 15; DNA: TGTGCCAGCAGACAACAGGGGGCTGTGAACACTGAAGCTTTCTTT; CDR3: CASRQQGAVNTEAFF
D: -; size: many; V: TRBV2; J: TRBJ2-7; length: 13; DNA: TGCGCCAGCAGTGAGATCGGTCCCTACGAGCAGTACTTC; CDR3: CASSEIGPYEQYF
D: -; size: many; V: TRBV3-1; J: TRBJ1-2; length: 14; DNA: TGTGCCAGCAGCCAAGGCATGGGAGACTATGGCTACACCTTC; CDR3: CASSQGMGDYGYTF
D: TRBD2; size: -; V: TRBV11-2; J: TRBJ2-7; length: 15; DNA: TGTGCCTGGAGGGAGTCGGGGGGGCACTCCTACGAGCAGTACTTC; CDR3: CAWRESGGHSYEQYF
D: TRBD1; size: -; V: TRBV4-2; J: TRBJ1-1; length: 14; DNA: TGTGCCAGCAGCCACCGGGACAGGAACACTGAAGCTTTCTTT; CDR3: CASSHRDRNTEAFF
D: -; size: -; V: TRBV7-2; J: TRBJ1-4; length: 13; DNA: TGTGCCAGCAGCTCCCAGGGTGGTGAAAAACTGTTTTTT; CDR3: CASSSQGGEKLFF
D: -; size: -; V: TRBV7-9; J: TRBJ1-1; length: 14; DNA: TGCGCCAGCAGCCAAAATATGAGGGGCACTGAAGCTTTCTTT; CDR3: CASSQNMRGTEAFF
D: -; size: many; V: TRBV9; J: TRBJ2-5; length: 13; DNA: TGTGCCAGCAGCCTCGGGGCAGAAGAAACCCAGTACTTC; CDR3: CASSLGAEETQYF
D: TRBD1; size: -; V: TRBV7-6; J: TRBJ2-5; length: 13; DNA: TGTGCCAGCAGCAAAGACAGGGTGGAGACCCAGTACTTC; CDR3: CASSKDRVETQYF
D: -; size: few; V: TRBV15; J: TRBJ1-1; length: 13; DNA: TGTGCCACCACGTCGGGGGCGAGCACTGAAGCTTTCTTT; CDR3: CATTSGASTEAFF
D: -; size: many; V: TRBV5-6; J: TRBJ1-3; length: 15; DNA: TGTGCCAGCAGCTTGGGAAGAATTCGCGGAAACACCATATATTTT; CDR3: CASSLGRIRGNTIYF
D: -; size: -; V: TRBV7-8; J: TRBJ2-5; length: 16; DNA: TGTGCCAGCAGCTCCCAGACGACGGACCAAAAAGAGACCCAGTACTTC; CDR3: CASSSQTTDQKETQYF
D: -; size: -; V: TRBV5-1; J: TRBJ1-4; length: 14; DNA: TGCGCCAGCATGGTAGGGGGGGATAATGAAAAACTGTTTTTT; CDR3: CASMVGGDNEKLFF
D: TRBD2; size: -; V: TRBV29-1; J: TRBJ2-5; length: 13; DNA: TGCAGCGGGACTAGCGGGAGAGGGGAGACCCAGTACTTC; CDR3: CSGTSGRGETQYF
D: TRBD1; size: many; V: TRBV20-1; J: TRBJ1-5; length: 15; DNA: TGCAGTGCTAGAGGGTGGACAGGGCCCGGTCAGCCCCAGCATTTT; CDR3: CSARGWTGPGQPQHF
D: -; size: -; V: TRBV6-5; J: TRBJ2-7; length: 14; DNA: TGTGCCAGCATGCCGGGGGGCCTACCCTACGAGCAGTACTTC; CDR3: CASMPGGLPYEQYF
D: -; size: -; V: TRBV7-8; J: TRBJ1-5; length: 16; DNA: TGTGTCGGCAGCTTAGAGGGGATTAGTAGCAATCAGCCCCAGCATTTT; CDR3: CVGSLEGISSNQPQHF
D: -; size: many; V: TRBV7-9; J: TRBJ2-7; length: 15; DNA: TGTGCCAGCAGCCGAGGATGGGACGGATTATACGAGCAGTACTTC; CDR3: CASSRGWDGLYEQYF
D: -; size: many; V: TRBV12-3/TRBV12-4; J: TRBJ2-7; length: 14; DNA: TGTGCCAGCACTTTTTCAGGGGTATCCTACGAGCAGTACTTC; CDR3: CASTFSGVSYEQYF
D: -; size: few; V: TRBV7-8; J: TRBJ1-4; length: 14; DNA: TGTGCCAGCAGCTTAAGAGGCGGGCGGAATTTACTGTTTTTT; CDR3: CASSLRGGRNLLFF
D: -; size: -; V: TRBV15; J: TRBJ1-1; length: 15; DNA: TGTGCCACCAGCAGAGATTGGCAGGGGAACACTGAAGCTTTCTTT; CDR3: CATSRDWQGNTEAFF
D: TRBD2; size: many; V: TRBV11-2; J: TRBJ2-5; length: 14; DNA: TGTGCCAGCAGCCCAGTGGCGGGAGGGGAGACCCAGTACTTC; CDR3: CASSPVAGGETQYF
D: -; size: many; V: TRBV5-1; J: TRBJ1-5; length: 14; DNA: TGCACCAGCAGCCCGTTAGGCACCTTTCAGCCCCAGCATTTT; CDR3: CTSSPLGTFQPQHF